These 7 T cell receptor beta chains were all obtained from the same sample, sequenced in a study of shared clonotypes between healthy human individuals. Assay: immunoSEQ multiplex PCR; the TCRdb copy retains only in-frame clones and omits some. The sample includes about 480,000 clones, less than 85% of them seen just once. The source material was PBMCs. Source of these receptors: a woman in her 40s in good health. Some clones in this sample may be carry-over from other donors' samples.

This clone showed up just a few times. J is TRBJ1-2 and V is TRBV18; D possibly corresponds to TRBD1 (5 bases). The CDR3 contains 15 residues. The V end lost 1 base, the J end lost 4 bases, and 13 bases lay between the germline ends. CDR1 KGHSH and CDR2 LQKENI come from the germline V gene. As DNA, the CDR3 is TGTGCCAGCTCACCACGGGGAGGGGAGAGCTATGGCTACACCTTC. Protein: CASSPRGGESYGYTF.

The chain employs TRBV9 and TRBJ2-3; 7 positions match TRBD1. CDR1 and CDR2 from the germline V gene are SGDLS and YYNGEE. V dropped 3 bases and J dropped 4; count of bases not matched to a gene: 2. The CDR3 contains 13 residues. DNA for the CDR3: TGTGCCAGCAGCGCCGGACAGGCAGATACGCAGTATTTT. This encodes CASSAGQADTQYF.

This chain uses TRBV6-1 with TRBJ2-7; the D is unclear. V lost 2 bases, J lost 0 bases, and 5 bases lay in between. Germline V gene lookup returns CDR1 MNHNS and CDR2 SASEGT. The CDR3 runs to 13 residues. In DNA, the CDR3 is TGTGCCAGCAGTGAACATATCTCCTACGAGCAGTACTTC. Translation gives CASSEHISYEQYF.

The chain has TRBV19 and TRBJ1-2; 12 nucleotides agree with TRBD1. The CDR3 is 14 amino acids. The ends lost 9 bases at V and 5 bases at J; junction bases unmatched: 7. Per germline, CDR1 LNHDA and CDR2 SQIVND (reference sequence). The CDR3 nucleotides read TGTGCCAGCCAGCCGGGACAGGGGGCTTATGGCTACACCTTC. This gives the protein CASQPGQGAYGYTF. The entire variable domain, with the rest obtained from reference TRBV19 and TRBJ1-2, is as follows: DGGITQSPKYLFRKEGQNVTLSCEQNLNHDAMYWYRQDPGQGLRLIYYSQIVNDFQKGDIAEGYSVSREKKESFPLTVTSAQKNPTAFYLCASQPGQGAYGYTFGSGTRLTVV.

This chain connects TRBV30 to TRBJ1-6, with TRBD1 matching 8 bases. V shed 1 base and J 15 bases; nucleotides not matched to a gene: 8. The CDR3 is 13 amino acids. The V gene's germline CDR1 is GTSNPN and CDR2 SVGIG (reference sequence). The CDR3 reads CAWSAGQADLLHF. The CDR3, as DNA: TGTGCCTGGAGTGCGGGACAGGCCGATCTCCTCCACTTT.

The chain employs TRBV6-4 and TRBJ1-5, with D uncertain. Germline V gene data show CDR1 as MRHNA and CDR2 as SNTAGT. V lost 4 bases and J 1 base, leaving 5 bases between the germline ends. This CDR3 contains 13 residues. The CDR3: CASSVESNQPQHF. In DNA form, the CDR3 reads TGTGCCAGCAGTGTCGAGAGCAATCAGCCCCAGCATTTT.

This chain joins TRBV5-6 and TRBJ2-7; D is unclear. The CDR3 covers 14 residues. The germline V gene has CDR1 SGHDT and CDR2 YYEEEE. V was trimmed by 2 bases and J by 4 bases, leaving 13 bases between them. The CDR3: CASSFKNLYYEQYF. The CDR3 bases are TGTGCCAGCAGCTTTAAGAATCTTTATTACGAGCAGTACTTC.